This TCR beta chain appears in the sequencing data of a study of T cells expressing NK-cell markers. The TCR beta cDNA came from 5'RACE template switching with UMIs. After re-calling the 5' RACE reads, TCRdb lists one entry per CDR3 protein, DNA absent. Its listing shows roughly 390,000 distinct CDR3 sequences. The CDR3 is 14 amino acids. CDR1 is DFQATT and CDR2 is SNEGSKA in the germline V gene (reference sequence). This chain connects TRBV20-1 to TRBJ2-3; TCRdb's D call of TRBD1 is untestable without DNA. This TCR was sampled from a woman between 45 and 65 years old in good health. Sequenced: blood T cells: a sorted CD56 or NKG2C T cell subset, CD4+ or CD8+ T cells, or bulk PBMC T cells (not recorded which). The CDR3 sequence is CSARDLGATDTQYF.